A single sample is the source of the 12 T cell receptor beta chains below, sequenced in a study of blood T cells in healthy people across ages. For the second PCR, which ran for 7 to 11 cycles, a sample-barcoded 5' primer and a J-beta primer mix were used. In TCRdb, the 5' RACE reads were re-called with MiXCR into one record per CDR3 protein. The table has 650,000 to 800,000 distinct CDR3 sequences, 45% to 60% seen once. The sample taken for sequencing was blood. These receptors were collected from a woman older than 75 in good health.

The J gene is TRBJ2-1, the V gene TRBV2; 7 positions match TRBD1. The germline CDR1 and CDR2 sequences are SNHLY and FYNNEI. With V trimmed by 7 bases and J by 4 bases, 7 bases remained unmatched. The length of the CDR3 is 14 residues. CDR3 sequence: CASTTGTVYNEQFF. The CDR3 nucleotides read TGTGCCAGCACCACGGGGACAGTTTACAATGAGCAGTTCTTC.

The V call is TRBV20-1, the J call TRBJ2-1, with TRBD2 matching 14 bases. The CDR3 contains 17 residues. Germline assignment: CDR1 DFQATT and CDR2 SNEGSKA (reference sequence). V shed 3 bases, J shed 3 bases, and the junction held 7 bases outside the gene matches. The CDR3 DNA reads as TGCAGTGCTAGCTCGGGACTAGCGGGAGTTTACTACAATGAGCAGTTCTTC. Its translation: CSASSGLAGVYYNEQFF.

As regards this clonotype: Being one base from a much bigger clone, this may be a read error. V usage is TRBV20-1 and J usage is TRBJ2-5; no definite D call. This CDR3 comprises 10 residues. CDR1 is DFQATT and CDR2 is SNEGSKA in the germline V gene (reference sequence). The CDR3 coding sequence is TGCAGTGCTAGCCAAGAGACCCTGTACTTC. Amino acid sequence: CSASQETLYF.

This clonotype was seen repeatedly, ten times or more. This chain uses TRBV20-1 with TRBJ1-2, with D uncertain. The germline gives CDR1 DFQATT, CDR2 SNEGSKA (reference sequence). The CDR3 loop spans 10 amino acids. Trimming removed 3 bases at V and 6 bases at J, with 5 bases between. CDR3 sequence reads: CSASQDGYTF. As DNA, the CDR3 is TGCAGTGCTAGCCAGGATGGCTACACCTTC.

This clonotype has at least ten counts. V is TRBV6-5 and J is TRBJ2-1; D perhaps matches TRBD1 (6 bases). Trimming left V 0 bases short and J 9 bases short, with 9 bases between. The germline V gene encodes CDR1 MNHEY and CDR2 SVGAGI. The CDR3 has 13 amino acids. The CDR3 protein is CASSYSPRGEQFF. The CDR3 region has the DNA TGTGCCAGCAGTTACTCCCCCAGGGGTGAGCAGTTCTTC.

Ten or more counts support this clonotype. The chain couples TRBV7-9 to TRBJ1-2; maybe TRBD1 (6 bases). Germline-derived CDR1 and CDR2 are SEHNR and FQNEAQ (reference sequence). Trimming removed 3 bases from V and 4 bases from J, with 12 bases in between. The CDR3 is 14 residues long. CDR3 nucleotide sequence: TGTGCCAGCAGCTTGGGGGACACCTCCTATGGCTACACCTTC. Translating it yields CASSLGDTSYGYTF.

The chain employs TRBV5-1 and TRBJ2-3; TRBD2 agrees at 15 bases. Losses at the gene ends were 4 bases for V and 6 bases for J; bases not matched to a gene: 9. Germline CDR1 reads SGHRS; CDR2 reads YFSETQ. CDR3 length: 17 residues. The CDR3 reads CASSPGLAGGPRDTQYF. The CDR3 coding sequence is TGCGCCAGCAGCCCGGGACTAGCGGGGGGTCCAAGGGATACGCAGTATTTT.

Concerning this clonotype itself: With a much larger clone just one base away, this may be a read error. The chain joins TRBV29-1 to TRBJ2-3; TRBD1 matches 7 bases. V shed 5 bases and J 4 bases; nucleotides not matched to a gene: 12. CDR1 SQVTM and CDR2 ANQGSEA come from the germline V gene. The length of the CDR3 is 15 residues. As DNA, the CDR3 is TGCAGCGTTAAGGACAGGAAATTCAGCGCAGATACGCAGTATTTT. Amino acids: CSVKDRKFSADTQYF.

This CDR3 reads CSIVLGGTGNTIYF. CDR3 nucleotides: TGCAGCATTGTGCTTGGGGGAACTGGAAACACCATATATTTT. The gene calls are TRBV29-1 and TRBJ1-3, with TRBD1 as a possible D gene (5 bases). Trimming shortened V by 8 bases and J by 2 bases, and 16 bases separated the two germline ends. Per the germline V gene, CDR1 is SQVTM and CDR2 is ANQGSEA. CDR3 length: 14 amino acids.

A word on this clonotype: Germline is not matched at one junction end, which may reflect a read error. This sequence joins TRBV4-1 and TRBJ2-2, with TRBD1 matching over 7 bases. Germline-derived CDR1 and CDR2 are MGHRA and YSYEKL. The CDR3 runs 17 residues. This CDR3 is CVSSQPGTRGYTGELFF. The CDR3, as DNA: TGCGTCAGCAGCCAGCCCGGGACCAGGGGGTACACCGGGGAGCTGTTTTTT.

This clonotype was counted between two and nine times. The chain uses TRBV6-2 or TRBV6-3 and TRBJ2-1, with D perhaps matching TRBD1 (5 bases). Looked up from germline, CDR1 is MNHEY and CDR2 is SVGEGT. V lost 5 bases and J 3 bases, leaving 14 bases between the germline ends. The CDR3 extends over 15 amino acids. The chain's CDR3 is CASSTTGVVYNEQFF. The CDR3 region has the DNA TGTGCCAGCAGTACCACAGGAGTGGTCTACAATGAGCAGTTCTTC.

The CDR3, as DNA: TGTGCCAGCAGCCTACCGGGACTAGCGGGAGGAGTGAAAAATGAGCAGTACTTC. Protein sequence: CASSLPGLAGGVKNEQYF. The rearrangement joins TRBV7-9 to TRBJ2-5; 15 bases are a match to TRBD2. Germline V gives CDR1 SEHNR, CDR2 FQNEAQ (reference sequence). This CDR3 region has 18 residues. J gave up 11 bases and V 5 bases, and 18 bases lay outside the gene matches.